One sample yielded the 7 T cell receptor beta chains listed below, sequenced in a study of CD8+CD57+ T cells in acquired aplastic anemia. TCR beta VDJ and CDR3 profiling used genomic DNA as template. In TCRdb, the reads were re-called with MiXCR into one record per CDR3 protein. Of just over 200,000 distinct CDR3 sequences in the sample, 65% were seen once. Individuals selected for sequencing had exhibited CD8+CD57+ cell expansion on flow cytometry. Sequenced sample: sorted CD4+, CD8+, or CD8+CD57+ T cells (not recorded which) from PBMCs. The source is a human donor with aplastic anemia.

CDR3 protein: CAISGGAFAGTQYF. As DNA, the CDR3 is TGTGCCATCAGCGGAGGGGCCTTTGCGGGGACCCAGTACTTC. This sequence joins TRBV10-3 and TRBJ2-5, with a weak D call TRBD2 (6 bases). This CDR3 is built from 14 residues. Germline loops: CDR1 ENHRY, CDR2 SYGVKD. V was cut by 6 bases and J by 7 bases, with 18 bases left in between.

The chain joins TRBV15 to TRBJ2-7, with 7 positions matching TRBD2. The length of the CDR3 is 12 residues. CDR1 and CDR2 from the germline V gene are LNHNV and YYDKDF (reference sequence). The V segment lost 9 bases and the J segment 1 base; nucleotides outside the gene matches: 3. For the CDR3, the DNA is TGTGCCACGGGGGAGGGGTCCTACGAGCAGTACTTC. This translates into CATGEGSYEQYF. Filled out from reference TRBV15 and TRBJ2-7, the complete variable domain reads DAMVIQNPRYQVTQFGKPVTLSCSQTLNHNVMYWYQQKSSQAPKLLFHYYDKDFNNEADTPDNFQSRRPNTSFCFLDIRSPGLGDTAMYLCATGEGSYEQYFGPGTRLTVT.

Concerning this clonotype itself: Its ends do not fully match the called genes, so a read error is possible. This chain uses TRBV15 with TRBJ1-3; D uncertain. The CDR3 is 15 amino acids. The germline CDR1 and CDR2 sequences are LNHNV and YYDKDF (reference sequence). CDR3 sequence: CATSRDKGAGNTIYF. The CDR3 region has the DNA TGTGCAACCAGCAGAGATAAGGGAGCTGGAAACACCATATATTTT.

This rearrangement joins TRBV4-3 to TRBJ2-7, with D maybe TRBD1 (6 bases). The CDR3 consists of 14 residues. Germline V lookup: CDR1 LGHNA, CDR2 YSLEER. Between the trimmed V and J ends, which lost 1 base and 6 bases, there was a span of 13 bases. CDR3 nucleotides: TGCGCCAGCAGCCAAGTCCCAGGGGAGTCCGAGCAGTACTTC. Protein: CASSQVPGESEQYF.

This clonotype was recorded at least ten times. The rearrangement links TRBV11-2 to TRBJ2-7; a possible D gene is TRBD2 (6 bases). The CDR3 length is 12 residues. Per germline, CDR1 SGHAT and CDR2 FQNNGV. Trimming left V 6 bases short and J 3 bases short, with 9 bases between. CDR3 sequence: CASRGTHYEQYF. As DNA, the CDR3 is TGTGCCAGCAGGGGGACTCACTACGAGCAGTACTTC.

This clonotype was counted at least ten times. The J gene is TRBJ1-6, the V gene TRBV29-1; D perhaps matches TRBD1 (5 bases). Trimming pared 6 bases from V and 7 bases from J, leaving 10 bases between. Germline values: CDR1 SQVTM, CDR2 ANQGSEA. The CDR3 contains 12 residues. The CDR3 protein is CSVPGRNSPLHF. Written as DNA, the CDR3 is TGCAGCGTCCCGGGACGGAATTCACCCCTCCACTTT.

The chain uses TRBV9 and TRBJ1-6; D perhaps matches TRBD1 (6 bases). CDR1 is SGDLS, CDR2 YYNGEE, per germline. This CDR3 has 16 residues. V was clipped by 0 bases and J by 6 bases, with 13 bases between them. CDR3 amino acids: CASSVDGGQANSPLHF. The CDR3 DNA is TGTGCCAGCAGCGTAGATGGGGGGCAAGCTAATTCACCCCTCCACTTT.